This passage covers 21 T cell receptor beta chains from one sample sequenced in a study of blood T cell repertoires in COVID-19. Clones were sequenced by immunoSEQ multiplex PCR, and TCRdb holds only the in-frame ones, with some missing. The table has approximately 500,000 clones, around nine tenths seen once. Sequencing was done on a sample of PBMCs or T cells enriched from blood (not recorded which). These receptors originate from a woman aged 40-49 years who had recovered from COVID-19.

For the CDR3, the DNA is TGTGCCAGTACCTCCCGGGGGGCGGGAGGCCCCACAGATACGCAGTATTTT. It encodes CASTSRGAGGPTDTQYF. The gene calls are TRBV19 and TRBJ2-3; TRBD2 agrees at 8 bases. Germline-derived CDR1 and CDR2 are LNHDA and SQIVND (reference sequence). The junction had 14 bases not matched to a gene; V was cut back by 7 bases and J by 2 bases. CDR3 length: 17 residues.

The rearrangement links TRBV2 to TRBJ1-1, with D maybe TRBD1 (5 bases). This CDR3 has 12 amino acids. Germline CDR1 and CDR2: SNHLY and FYNNEI. The V gene lost 8 bases and the J gene lost 3 bases, with 10 bases spanning the gap. The DNA for the CDR3 is TGTGCCAGCGCCCAGGGCTACACTGAAGCTTTCTTT. Its protein is CASAQGYTEAFF.

CDR3: CASSLNPTSAIYEQYF. As DNA, the CDR3 is TGTGCCAGCAGCCTAAACCCGACTAGCGCGATCTACGAGCAGTACTTC. The chain joins TRBV14 to TRBJ2-7; 8 nucleotides align to TRBD2. Germline assignment: CDR1 SGHDN and CDR2 FVKESK. The CDR3 sequence is 16 residues long. V gave up 4 bases and J gave up 3 bases; unmatched junction bases: 11.

This chain links TRBV5-5 with TRBJ1-1, with a tentative D call TRBD1 (5 bases). Trimming took 4 bases from V and 6 from J, leaving 13 bases between them. This CDR3 spans 13 amino acids. CDR1 is SGHKS and CDR2 is YYEKEE in the germline V gene (reference sequence). CDR3 nucleotide sequence: TGTGCCAGCAGCCCCGGCAGGGCTCCTGAAGCTTTCTTT. It specifies CASSPGRAPEAFF.

The chain uses TRBV2 and TRBJ2-3, with 7 bases lining up with TRBD1. V was clipped by 6 bases and J by 4 bases; unmatched bases: 7. The CDR3 is 14 amino acids. From germline, CDR1 is SNHLY and CDR2 FYNNEI. This CDR3 is CASRTGLVADTQYF. As DNA, the CDR3 is TGTGCCAGCAGGACAGGGCTAGTTGCAGATACGCAGTATTTT.

CDR3 DNA sequence: TGTGCCAGCAGTCCCGGGTTTGAAGCTTTCTTT. This translates into CASSPGFEAFF. The V gene is TRBV12-3 or TRBV12-4, the J gene TRBJ1-1; the D is unclear. The CDR3 extends over 11 amino acids. V lost 5 bases and J lost 7, with 8 bases in between.

The chain links TRBV6-5 to TRBJ1-5; weak D call: TRBD1 (5 bases). The V end was cut by 4 bases, the J end by 2 bases, with 12 bases between. CDR3 length equals 15 residues. CDR1 MNHEY and CDR2 SVGAGI come from the germline V gene. CDR3 residues: CASSWGVSGNQPQHF. The CDR3 coding sequence is TGTGCCAGCAGTTGGGGGGTTTCGGGCAATCAGCCCCAGCATTTT.

The rearrangement uses TRBV19 and TRBJ2-7; TRBD1 is a possible D gene (7 bases). Germline CDR1 LNHDA, CDR2 SQIVND (reference sequence). The CDR3 runs 14 residues. Trimming cost V 5 bases and J 3 bases, with 14 bases left between them. This CDR3 is CASSSQGDFYEQYF. The CDR3 DNA reads as TGTGCCAGTAGTTCCCAGGGGGACTTCTACGAGCAGTACTTC.

The V and J genes are TRBV13 and TRBJ2-7; D remains unclear. Germline values: CDR1 PRHDT, CDR2 FYEKMQ (reference sequence). Trimming removed 7 bases at V and 4 bases at J, with 17 bases between. The CDR3 contains 14 residues. The DNA for the CDR3 is TGTGCCAGCACCTCCCGGAGCATGTCTTACGAGCAGTACTTC. It yields the protein CASTSRSMSYEQYF.

A note on this clone: At one end, the junction sequence differs from germline, possibly due to a read error. CDR3 region: CASSSREWGNFGYTF. Written as DNA, the CDR3 is TGTGCCAGCAGCTCGAGGGAGTGGGGAAACTTTGGCTACACCTTC. This chain links TRBV7-2 with TRBJ1-2, with D uncertain. Looked up from germline, CDR1 is SGHTA and CDR2 is FQGNSA. The CDR3 is 15 residues long.

As regards this clone: Other DNA sequences in the sample encode the same CDR3. This sequence joins TRBV12-3 or TRBV12-4 and TRBJ2-1; a possible D gene is TRBD2 (6 bases). The CDR3 has 13 amino acids. V shed 3 bases and J shed 10 bases, with 13 bases lying between them. The CDR3 reads CASSLGGSGEQFF. DNA of the CDR3: TGTGCCAGCAGTTTGGGGGGTTCTGGGGAGCAGTTCTTC.

The chain uses TRBV27 and TRBJ2-7; 8 bases agree with TRBD1. The CDR3 runs to 12 residues. In germline, CDR1 is MNHEY, CDR2 SMNVEV (reference sequence). Trimming cost V 4 bases and J 6 bases; bases outside gene matches: 2. Here the CDR3 reads CASSSTGAEQYF. As DNA, the CDR3 is TGTGCCAGCAGTTCGACAGGGGCCGAGCAGTACTTC.

The rearrangement links TRBV29-1 to TRBJ1-1; D ambiguous. CDR1 SQVTM and CDR2 ANQGSEA come from the germline V gene. The CDR3 sequence is 13 residues long. V was clipped by 6 bases and J by 3 bases, with 14 bases between them. CDR3 DNA: TGCAGCGTCCACCCCCTTGCGGACACTGAAGCTTTCTTT. It codes for CSVHPLADTEAFF.

The rearrangement joins TRBV23-1 to TRBJ1-1; TRBD1 is a possible D gene (6 bases). TRBV23-1 is an ORF for which the function is uncertain. V lost 7 bases to trimming and J lost 0 bases, with 18 bases between them. There are 16 residues in the CDR3. The chain's CDR3 is CASTWGRKDMNTEAFF. The CDR3 DNA reads as TGCGCCAGCACCTGGGGGCGGAAGGACATGAACACTGAAGCTTTCTTT.

This clone was seen a single time. The chain joins TRBV11-3 to TRBJ2-6; a possible D gene is TRBD1 (5 bases). CDR1 and CDR2 from the germline V gene are SGHNT and YENEEA. The CDR3 extends over 15 amino acids. V shed 5 bases and J shed 0 bases, with 8 bases lying between them. The CDR3 DNA sequence: TGTGCCAGCAGCCAGGGTAACTCTGGGGCCAACGTCCTGACTTTC. Its translation: CASSQGNSGANVLTF.

The V call is TRBV7-2, the J call TRBJ1-1, with 7 bases matching TRBD1. The junction had 10 bases not matched to a gene; V was cut back by 7 bases and J by 2 bases. Germline assignment: CDR1 SGHTA and CDR2 FQGNSA. There are 15 residues in the CDR3. The CDR3 loop is CASIESGQANTEAFF. CDR3 DNA sequence: TGTGCCAGCATCGAATCCGGACAGGCTAACACTGAAGCTTTCTTT.

The V and J genes are TRBV2 and TRBJ1-3; D ambiguous. The CDR3 totals 14 residues. CDR1 and CDR2 from the germline V gene are SNHLY and FYNNEI. V gave up 8 bases and J gave up 1 base, with 12 bases separating them. The CDR3 nucleotides read TGTGCCAGCTGTTTTCAGATTTCTGGAAACACCATATATTTT. Translating it yields CASCFQISGNTIYF. The full variable domain, rest sourced from reference TRBV2 and TRBJ1-3, is EPEVTQTPSHQVTQMGQEVILRCVPISNHLYFYWYRQILGQKVEFLVSFYNNEISEKSEIFDDQFSVERPDGSNFTLKIRSTKLEDSAMYFCASCFQISGNTIYFGEGSWLTVV.

The genes are TRBV24-1 and TRBJ2-2; 12 nucleotides agree with TRBD1. The CDR3 consists of 15 residues. V lost 7 bases, J lost 5 bases, and 4 bases stayed unmatched. The germline gives CDR1 KGHDR, CDR2 SFDVKD. The CDR3 protein is CATRGTGGRTGELFF. The DNA for the CDR3 is TGTGCCACCAGAGGGACAGGGGGCAGGACCGGGGAGCTGTTTTTT.

The chain employs TRBV12-3 or TRBV12-4 and TRBJ1-5; tentatively, D is TRBD1 (5 bases). The CDR3 totals 13 residues. V was shortened by 6 bases and J by 3 bases, with 9 bases between the two germline ends. CDR3: CASRPDTNQPQHF. Written as DNA, the CDR3 is TGTGCCAGCAGACCGGACACCAATCAGCCCCAGCATTTT.

This clone was observed a few times. The chain employs TRBV12-3 or TRBV12-4 and TRBJ1-2; no reliable D call. The CDR3 is 13 amino acids. The V end was cut by 6 bases, the J end by 4 bases, with 12 bases between. The DNA of the CDR3 is TGTGCCAGCAGGCCGGGGATCTTCTATGGCTACACCTTC. Translated, it gives CASRPGIFYGYTF.

V usage is TRBV4-1 and J usage is TRBJ1-2, with 9 bases fitting TRBD1. The CDR3 length is 15 residues. CDR1 and CDR2 from the germline V gene are MGHRA and YSYEKL. Trimming took 0 bases from V and 8 from J; bases not matched to a gene: 7. CDR3 in amino acids: CASSQEYRGHRGYTF. In DNA, the CDR3 is TGCGCCAGCAGCCAAGAGTACAGGGGGCATCGGGGCTACACCTTC.